Listed here are 26 T cell receptor beta chains from one sample, sequenced in a study of patients and donors after allogeneic stem cell transplantation. Via MiXCR, TCRdb re-called the RT-PCR reads, giving one row per CDR3 protein. The sample lists about 110,000 distinct CDR3 sequences, around 38% occurring once. Sequenced: blood, either unsorted or a sorted T cell fraction (not recorded which). These receptors came from a human donor who was either an allogeneic HSCT recipient or a stem cell or donor lymphocyte infusion donor (not recorded which). It is not recorded whose cells these are; they may come from a transplant donor.

This clonotype showed up many times. The V and J genes are TRBV5-1 and TRBJ1-1; no reliable D call. V was pared by 0 bases and J by 8 bases, with 8 bases between. Germline-derived CDR1 and CDR2 are SGHRS and YFSETQ. The CDR3 totals 12 residues. CDR3 region: CASSLVGREAFF. CDR3 in DNA: TGCGCCAGCAGCTTGGTGGGGAGGGAAGCTTTCTTT.

In DNA, the CDR3 is TGTGCCAGCAGTGTAAATCCATCTGGGGCCAACGTCCTGACTTTC. Its translation: CASSVNPSGANVLTF. The chain joins TRBV6-1 to TRBJ2-6, with no clear D. The CDR3 has 15 residues. The V end was cut by 4 bases, the J end by 1 base, with 8 bases between. Germline CDR1 reads MNHNS; CDR2 reads SASEGT.

V gene TRBV6-6 combines with J gene TRBJ2-7; the match to TRBD2 covers 11 bases. Germline V gene data show CDR1 as MNHNY and CDR2 as SVGAGI (reference sequence). V shed 6 bases and J 4 bases; nucleotides not matched to a gene: 8. CDR3 length: 15 amino acids. DNA of the CDR3: TGTGCCAGCAGACCGACTAGCGGGAAGGAATACGAGCAGTACTTC. As protein: CASRPTSGKEYEQYF.

The chain employs TRBV29-1 and TRBJ1-1; TRBD1 matches at 7 bases. Germline V gives CDR1 SQVTM, CDR2 ANQGSEA. The CDR3 covers 13 residues. J was trimmed by 4 bases and V by 2 bases; bases with no gene match: 4. CDR3 sequence (DNA): TGCAGCGTTGAAAGGGGGCGTAGCACTGAAGCTTTCTTT. It translates to CSVERGRSTEAFF. The full variable domain, its missing parts supplied by reference TRBV29-1 and TRBJ1-1, is SAVISQKPSRDICQRGTSLTIQCQVDSQVTMMFWYRQQPGQSLTLIATANQGSEATYESGFVIDKFPISRPNLTFSTLTVSNMSPEDSSIYLCSVERGRSTEAFFGQGTRLTVV.

Comment on this clonotype: The junction and the germline gene differ at one end; a read error may be behind it. This chain connects TRBV4-2 to TRBJ2-5; TRBD2 matches at 15 bases. The CDR3 covers 16 residues. Per the germline V gene, CDR1 is LGHNA and CDR2 is YNFKEQ. The CDR3 loop is CASSQGTSGRAESQYF. The CDR3 nucleotides are TGTGCCAGCAGCCAAGGGACTAGCGGGAGGGCGGAGAGCCAGTACTTC.

The V gene is TRBV15, the J gene TRBJ2-1; 7 nucleotides match TRBD2. The CDR3 length is 12 residues. The germline V gene has CDR1 LNHNV and CDR2 YYDKDF (reference sequence). The junction had 8 bases not matched to a gene; V was cut back by 3 bases and J by 15 bases. The CDR3 loop reads CATSSGKRELFF. In nucleotides, the CDR3 is TGTGCCACCAGCAGCGGTAAGCGGGAATTGTTCTTC.

The rearrangement links TRBV12-3 or TRBV12-4 to TRBJ2-1; D gene unclear. The V end lost 2 bases, the J end lost 7 bases, and 9 bases lay between the germline ends. This CDR3 is built from 13 residues. The CDR3 loop reads CASSLTPRNEQFF. The CDR3 DNA sequence: TGTGCCAGCAGTTTAACCCCTAGGAATGAGCAGTTCTTC.

This clonotype was observed a handful of times. The chain carries TRBV20-1 and TRBJ1-2, with 8 bases that match TRBD1. The V gene's germline CDR1 is DFQATT and CDR2 SNEGSKA (reference sequence). After removal of 2 bases from V and 2 bases from J, the junction contained 13 bases not matched to a gene. The CDR3 spans 17 residues. This chain's CDR3 is CSARHIERTGTNYGYTF. The DNA for the CDR3 is TGCAGTGCTAGACATATAGAAAGGACAGGGACAAACTATGGCTACACCTTC.

The chain employs TRBV15 and TRBJ1-2; D is unclear. This CDR3 contains 14 residues. Germline CDR1 reads LNHNV; CDR2 reads YYDKDF (reference sequence). The V end lost 4 bases, the J end lost 1 base, and 10 bases lay between the germline ends. The CDR3 loop reads CATSMRTGNYGYTF. The DNA for the CDR3 is TGTGCCACCAGCATGCGGACCGGTAACTATGGCTACACCTTC.

This clonotype has just a few counts. The V and J genes are TRBV12-3 or TRBV12-4 and TRBJ1-1; the D is unclear. The length of the CDR3 is 12 residues. V was clipped by 5 bases and J by 3 bases, with 7 bases between them. DNA for the CDR3: TGTGCCAGCAGTCCCCCCGACACTGAAGCTTTCTTT. Translation: CASSPPDTEAFF.

The chain uses TRBV7-9 and TRBJ1-1, with D maybe TRBD1 (6 bases). The CDR3 has 13 amino acids. V lost 10 bases and J 1 base, leaving 13 bases between the germline ends. Germline V gene lookup returns CDR1 SEHNR and CDR2 FQNEAQ (reference sequence). CDR3 in DNA: TGTGCCATCAAACAGGGACGGAACACTGAAGCTTTCTTT. This translates into CAIKQGRNTEAFF.

The J gene is TRBJ2-3, the V gene TRBV4-2; D might be TRBD2 (5 bases). V was trimmed by 4 bases and J by 1 base, leaving 12 bases between them. The CDR3 has 15 amino acids. The germline V gene encodes CDR1 LGHNA and CDR2 YNFKEQ. CDR3 sequence reads: CASSRSAPRTDTQYF. CDR3 sequence (DNA): TGTGCCAGCAGCCGTAGCGCCCCCCGCACAGATACGCAGTATTTT.

The chain employs TRBV11-2 and TRBJ2-1; TRBD2 matches at 8 bases. CDR1 and CDR2 (germline): SGHAT, FQNNGV. Trimming removed 3 bases from V and 7 bases from J; junction bases left unmatched: 8. The CDR3 consists of 15 residues. The CDR3 here is CASSFLAGLRNEQFF. CDR3 nucleotides: TGTGCCAGCAGCTTCTTAGCGGGACTTCGGAATGAGCAGTTCTTC.

This clonotype has only a few counts. The J gene is TRBJ1-2, the V gene TRBV20-1, with TRBD1 identical over 9 bases. The CDR3 contains 14 residues. Trimming removed 4 bases from V and 5 bases from J; junction bases left unmatched: 8. Germline values: CDR1 DFQATT, CDR2 SNEGSKA (reference sequence). The CDR3 region is CSAIGQGLWYGYTF. Here the CDR3 DNA reads TGCAGTGCTATCGGACAGGGGCTATGGTATGGCTACACCTTC.

The chain is built from TRBV7-2 and TRBJ2-1; D unresolved. The CDR3 consists of 14 residues. In germline, CDR1 is SGHTA, CDR2 FQGNSA. Trimming cost V 1 base and J 5 bases, with 9 bases left between them. The CDR3 DNA sequence: TGTGCCAGCAGCTTAGATAGTTTTAACAATGAGCAGTTCTTC. Its translation: CASSLDSFNNEQFF.

This clonotype was observed a handful of times. This chain joins TRBV19 and TRBJ2-1; D is uncertain. The V gene lost 6 bases and the J gene lost 6 bases, with 9 bases spanning the gap. The CDR3 spans 12 residues. Per the germline V gene, CDR1 is LNHDA and CDR2 is SQIVND (reference sequence). In DNA, the CDR3 is TGTGCCAGTAGCCGATACTCCAATGAGCAGTTCTTC. This codes for CASSRYSNEQFF.

CDR3: CSARVDLLREQYF. DNA for the CDR3: TGCAGTGCTAGAGTCGACCTGTTAAGAGAGCAGTACTTC. The chain couples TRBV20-1 to TRBJ2-7; D call uncertain. Germline CDR1 DFQATT, CDR2 SNEGSKA (reference sequence). CDR3 length equals 13 residues. V was shortened by 1 base and J by 7 bases, with 14 bases between the two germline ends.

The chain carries TRBV6-5 and TRBJ1-2, with TRBD1 as a possible D gene (6 bases). The CDR3 runs 13 residues. Germline V gene data show CDR1 as MNHEY and CDR2 as SVGAGI. The V and J ends lost 6 bases and 1 base respectively, with 9 bases between them. The chain's CDR3 is CASRGQLNYGYTF. The CDR3 coding sequence is TGTGCCAGCAGAGGACAGCTTAACTATGGCTACACCTTC.

The chain uses TRBV4-2 and TRBJ2-1, with unresolved D. Trimming removed 1 base at V and 0 bases at J, with 10 bases between. The germline V gene encodes CDR1 LGHNA and CDR2 YNFKEQ. The CDR3 contains 16 residues. CDR3 bases: TGTGCCAGCAGCCAAGGTGATAAAAGCTCCTACAATGAGCAGTTCTTC. Translated: CASSQGDKSSYNEQFF.

The rearrangement joins TRBV20-1 to TRBJ2-1; maybe TRBD2 (5 bases). The germline CDR1 and CDR2 sequences are DFQATT and SNEGSKA (reference sequence). The CDR3 is made up of 13 amino acids. As DNA, the CDR3 is TGCAGCGGACGGGAATCCTCCTACAATGAGCAGTTCTTC. It encodes CSGRESSYNEQFF.

The chain carries TRBV5-1 and TRBJ1-1, with D perhaps matching TRBD1 (5 bases). The CDR3 runs 13 residues. Germline CDR1 SGHRS, CDR2 YFSETQ. V lost 3 bases to trimming and J lost 1 base, with 7 bases between them. CDR3 in DNA: TGCGCCAGCAGCTGGGGCTGGAACACTGAAGCTTTCTTT. Translated: CASSWGWNTEAFF.

This chain uses TRBV20-1 with TRBJ1-5; TRBD1 matches 8 bases. The CDR3 totals 12 residues. The V segment lost 7 bases and the J segment 2 bases; nucleotides outside the gene matches: 1. The germline gives CDR1 DFQATT, CDR2 SNEGSKA (reference sequence). The CDR3 DNA is TGCAGTGGGGGACAGGGCAATCAGCCCCAGCATTTT. It encodes CSGGQGNQPQHF.

This clonotype turned up a few times. The chain joins TRBV3-1 to TRBJ1-1; D possibly corresponds to TRBD1 (6 bases). V lost 6 bases and J 6 bases, leaving 17 bases between the germline ends. There are 14 residues in the CDR3. CDR1 is LGHDT, CDR2 YNNKEL, per germline (reference sequence). The CDR3 DNA reads TGTGCCAGCAGGCCTAGGGGGAGTAGGGCTGAAGCTTTCTTT. Protein: CASRPRGSRAEAFF.

This clonotype was picked up a small number of times. The V call is TRBV20-1, the J call TRBJ1-2, with 8 bases identical to TRBD1. Germline CDR1 is DFQATT and CDR2 is SNEGSKA (reference sequence). The V segment lost 1 base and the J segment 8 bases; nucleotides outside the gene matches: 6. The CDR3 length is 13 residues. This CDR3 is CSARVGQGGGYTF. The CDR3 nucleotides are TGCAGTGCTAGAGTTGGACAGGGCGGGGGCTACACCTTC.

The V and J genes are TRBV5-1 and TRBJ2-1, with unresolved D. Germline V CDR1 and CDR2: SGHRS, YFSETQ. Trimming cost V 5 bases and J 5 bases, with 11 bases left between them. The CDR3 is made up of 13 amino acids. The CDR3 DNA reads TGCGCCAGCAGATTTTCGAGGAACAATGAGCAGTTCTTC. As protein: CASRFSRNNEQFF. The entire variable domain, with the rest obtained from reference TRBV5-1 and TRBJ2-1, is as follows: KAGVTQTPRYLIKTRGQQVTLSCSPISGHRSVSWYQQTPGQGLQFLFEYFSETQRNKGNFPGRFSGRQFSNSRSEMNVSTLELGDSALYLCASRFSRNNEQFFGPGTRLTVL.

CDR3 protein: CASQGTGETQYF. In DNA form, the CDR3 reads TGTGCTAGCCAGGGGACAGGGGAGACCCAGTACTTC. The chain joins TRBV12-5 to TRBJ2-5; 9 nucleotides match TRBD1. V shed 9 bases and J 5 bases; nucleotides not matched to a gene: 4. Germline V CDR1 and CDR2: LGHNT, FRNRAP. This CDR3 is built from 12 residues.